Each of the 14 T cell receptor beta chains below was sequenced from the same sample in a study of cytomegalovirus exposure and HLA in healthy donors (dated by TCRdb to about 2017). The library was generated by the immunoSEQ multiplex PCR assay. For the multiplex PCR, a mixture combining 60 forward primers for TCR Vbeta segments and 13 reverse primers for TCR Jbeta segments was used. The immuneACCESS repertoire file appears here via TCRdb, limited to in-frame rearrangements. These files lack a portion of the clones; in checked studies, under half of the deficit traces to unresolved V genes, and the cause of the others is not known. The sample records 150,000 to 200,000 clones, 70% to 80% of which are singletons. 1% of the sample is taken by the ten largest. Sequenced: PBMCs. Every receptor here comes from a woman aged 35 to 49 in good health and CMV-seronegative.

CDR3 nucleotide sequence: TGTGCCAGCAGCTTGGGGGTCGGGGGAACCTACGAGCAGTACTTC. Translated, it gives CASSLGVGGTYEQYF. The chain links TRBV11-2 to TRBJ2-7; tentatively, D is TRBD2 (6 bases). V lost 3 bases to trimming and J lost 2 bases, with 14 bases between them. The V gene's germline CDR1 is SGHAT and CDR2 FQNNGV. This CDR3 contains 15 residues.

V usage is TRBV7-9 and J usage is TRBJ1-5; TRBD1 might be the D (5 bases). V lost 1 base and J 11 bases, leaving 6 bases between the germline ends. Germline V gene sequence: CDR1 SEHNR, CDR2 FQNEAQ (reference sequence). This CDR3 has 11 residues. The CDR3 spells CASSLGGAQHF. CDR3 sequence (DNA): TGTGCCAGCAGCTTAGGGGGGGCCCAGCATTTT.

The V and J genes are TRBV19 and TRBJ1-2; D is undetermined. The V and J ends lost 5 bases and 0 bases respectively, with 13 bases between them. The germline V gene encodes CDR1 LNHDA and CDR2 SQIVND (reference sequence). The CDR3 spans 15 residues. Here the CDR3 reads CASSAKREANYGYTF. For the CDR3, the DNA is TGTGCCAGTAGTGCGAAAAGAGAGGCTAACTATGGCTACACCTTC.

The chain joins TRBV10-1 to TRBJ1-6; 7 bases agree with TRBD1. Trimming at V came to 9 bases and at J to 7 bases, leaving 3 bases not matched to a gene. This CDR3 is built from 12 residues. Per the germline V gene, CDR1 is WNHNN and CDR2 is SYGVQD (reference sequence). CDR3 bases: TGCGCCAGTACAGGGGACAATTCACCCCTCCACTTT. Translation gives CASTGDNSPLHF.

The gene calls are TRBV10-3 and TRBJ2-1; 11 nucleotides agree with TRBD2. V lost 8 bases, J lost 5 bases, and 8 bases stayed unmatched. CDR3 length: 15 amino acids. CDR1 is ENHRY, CDR2 SYGVKD, per germline. CDR3: CAISPSTSGNNEQFF. CDR3 nucleotides: TGTGCCATCTCCCCCTCGACTAGCGGGAACAATGAGCAGTTCTTC.

J is TRBJ1-4 and V is TRBV29-1; maybe TRBD1 (6 bases). Trimming took off 3 bases at V and 7 bases at J, with 12 bases between the two ends. The CDR3 has 13 residues. Germline CDR1 is SQVTM and CDR2 is ANQGSEA. CDR3 coding DNA: TGCAGCGTTGACGGGGGGGCGAGTGAAAAACTGTTTTTT. Protein: CSVDGGASEKLFF.

The genes are TRBV7-9 and TRBJ1-1, with D perhaps matching TRBD1 (6 bases). CDR3 length equals 13 residues. V lost 5 bases to trimming and J lost 6 bases, with 13 bases between them. Germline V gene sequence: CDR1 SEHNR, CDR2 FQNEAQ (reference sequence). CDR3 in amino acids: CASSPQGFAEAFF. The CDR3 nucleotides are TGTGCCAGCAGCCCACAGGGTTTCGCTGAAGCTTTCTTT.

V gene TRBV5-1 combines with J gene TRBJ2-7; a possible D gene is TRBD2 (5 bases). Trimming shortened V by 4 bases and J by 2 bases, and 16 bases separated the two germline ends. Germline CDR1 reads SGHRS; CDR2 reads YFSETQ. The CDR3 has 15 residues. The CDR3 DNA sequence: TGCGCCAGCAGCGGCCCAGCGGACGCCGCCTACGAGCAGTACTTC. Translation gives CASSGPADAAYEQYF.

The chain links TRBV5-1 to TRBJ2-3, with TRBD2 matching 9 bases. The CDR3 totals 17 residues. The ends lost 1 base at V and 6 bases at J; junction bases unmatched: 12. The germline gives CDR1 SGHRS, CDR2 YFSETQ. The CDR3 sequence: CASSLTVAGGPGDTQYF. The CDR3 DNA is TGCGCCAGCAGCTTGACGGTTGCGGGAGGGCCAGGGGATACGCAGTATTTT.

This clone was detected once. The chain combines TRBV28 with TRBJ1-1, with TRBD1 matching over 7 bases. Germline lookup yields CDR1 MDHEN and CDR2 SYDVKM. J gave up 5 bases and V 3 bases, and 12 bases lay outside the gene matches. This CDR3 is 16 amino acids long. The CDR3 DNA reads TGTGCCAGCAGTTTGGATCGGACAGGTATTTGGACTGAAGCTTTCTTT. Residues: CASSLDRTGIWTEAFF.

The chain combines TRBV19 with TRBJ2-5; D might be TRBD2 (5 bases). CDR1 and CDR2 (germline): LNHDA, SQIVND (reference sequence). The CDR3 runs 9 residues. The V and J ends lost 11 bases and 10 bases respectively, with 11 bases between them. CDR3 coding DNA: TGTGCCGGACTGGTGATCCAGTACTTC. Protein product: CAGLVIQYF.

This sequence joins TRBV27 and TRBJ1-2, with 10 positions matching TRBD1. This CDR3 is built from 14 residues. CDR1 and CDR2 from the germline V gene are MNHEY and SMNVEV (reference sequence). J lost 8 bases, V lost 7 bases, and 10 bases had no gene match. The DNA of the CDR3 is TGTGCCAGCAACCCGGGACAGGGGACGAGAGGCTACACCTTC. Its translation is CASNPGQGTRGYTF.

The chain combines TRBV28 with TRBJ2-1, with 11 bases lining up with TRBD2. J gave up 4 bases and V 5 bases, and 10 bases lay outside the gene matches. The CDR3 length is 17 residues. Germline CDR1 is MDHEN and CDR2 is SYDVKM. CDR3 sequence: CASSPIRLAGTYNEQFF. CDR3 nucleotide sequence: TGTGCCAGCAGTCCCATTAGACTAGCGGGGACGTACAATGAGCAGTTCTTC.

The chain is built from TRBV7-3 and TRBJ2-2; TRBD2 matches at 12 bases. Trimming took 3 bases from V and 4 from J; bases not matched to a gene: 18. The CDR3 length is 21 residues. Looked up from germline, CDR1 is SGHTA and CDR2 is FQGTGA. CDR3 DNA: TGTGCCAGCAGCTTTTTCGGGCTGCTAGCGGGAGGGCCCCAATCCACCGGGGAGCTGTTTTTT. Translated, it gives CASSFFGLLAGGPQSTGELFF.